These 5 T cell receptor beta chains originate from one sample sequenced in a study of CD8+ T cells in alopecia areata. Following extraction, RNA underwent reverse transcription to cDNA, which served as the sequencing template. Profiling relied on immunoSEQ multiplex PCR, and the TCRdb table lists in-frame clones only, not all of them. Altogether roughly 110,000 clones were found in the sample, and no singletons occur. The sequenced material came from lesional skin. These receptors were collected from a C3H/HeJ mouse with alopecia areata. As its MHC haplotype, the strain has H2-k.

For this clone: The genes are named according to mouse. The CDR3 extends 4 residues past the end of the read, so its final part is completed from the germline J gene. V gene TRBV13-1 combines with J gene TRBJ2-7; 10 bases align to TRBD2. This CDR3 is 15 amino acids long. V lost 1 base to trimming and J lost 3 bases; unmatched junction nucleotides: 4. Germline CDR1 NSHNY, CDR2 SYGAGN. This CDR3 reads CASSDQTGGFYEQYF. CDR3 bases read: TGTGCCAGCAGTGATCAGACTGGGGGGTTCTAT.

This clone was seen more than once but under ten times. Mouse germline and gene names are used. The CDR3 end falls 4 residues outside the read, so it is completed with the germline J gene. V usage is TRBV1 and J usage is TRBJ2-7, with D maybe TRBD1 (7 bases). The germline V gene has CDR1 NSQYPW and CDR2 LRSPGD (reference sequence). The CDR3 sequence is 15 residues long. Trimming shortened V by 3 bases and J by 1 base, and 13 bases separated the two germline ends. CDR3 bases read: TGCACCTGCAGTGCTGAGGGGGCCAAGTCCTAT. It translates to CTCSAEGAKSY. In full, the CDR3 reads CTCSAEGAKSYEQYF. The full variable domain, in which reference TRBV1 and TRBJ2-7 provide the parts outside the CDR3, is VTLLEQNPRWRLVPRGQAVNLRCILKNSQYPWMSWYQQDLQKQLQWLFTLRSPGDKEVKSLPGADYLATRVTDTELRLQVANMSQGRTLYCTCSAEGAKSYEQYFGPGTRLTVL.

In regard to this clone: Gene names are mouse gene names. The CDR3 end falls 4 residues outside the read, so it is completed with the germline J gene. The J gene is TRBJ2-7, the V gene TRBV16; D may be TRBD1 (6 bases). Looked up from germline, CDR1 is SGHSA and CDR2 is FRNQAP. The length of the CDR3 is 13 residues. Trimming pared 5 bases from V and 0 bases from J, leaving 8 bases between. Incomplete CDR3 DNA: TGTGCAAGCAGCGGACAGAGCTCCTAT. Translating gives CASSGQSSY. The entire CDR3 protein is CASSGQSSYEQYF.

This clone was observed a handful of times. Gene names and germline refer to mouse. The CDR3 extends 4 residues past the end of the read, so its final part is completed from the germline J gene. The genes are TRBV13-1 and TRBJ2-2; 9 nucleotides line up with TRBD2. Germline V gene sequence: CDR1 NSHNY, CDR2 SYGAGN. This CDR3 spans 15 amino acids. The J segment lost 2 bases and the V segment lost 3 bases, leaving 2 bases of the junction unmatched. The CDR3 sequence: CASSGLGDNTGQLYF. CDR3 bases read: TGTGCCAGCAGTGGACTGGGGGACAACACCGGG.

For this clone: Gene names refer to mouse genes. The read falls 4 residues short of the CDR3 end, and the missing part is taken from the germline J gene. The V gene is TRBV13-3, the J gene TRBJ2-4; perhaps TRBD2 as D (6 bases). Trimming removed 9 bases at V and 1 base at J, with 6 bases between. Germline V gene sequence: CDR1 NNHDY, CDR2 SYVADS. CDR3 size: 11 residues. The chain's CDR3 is CATGGQNTLYF. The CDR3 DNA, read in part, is TGTGCCACTGGGGGTCAAAAC.